Below, 2 T cell receptor beta chains from the same sample are listed, as sequenced in a study of regulatory T cells in long-lasting Graves disease. Library construction for TCR beta used iRepertoire HTBI primers and Arm-PCR of CDR3 regions. TCRdb re-called the multiplex PCR reads through MiXCR, storing one row per CDR3 protein. The sample records approximately 400,000 distinct CDR3 sequences, 12% being singletons. Time point specified: newly diagnosed GD, antithyroid drugs for less than 3 months. Preparation of the TCR library used RNA extracted from PBMCs. This sample was also put to use in a study of T cells in Graves' hyperthyroidism and ophthalmopathy.

Sequencing was performed on peripheral blood mononuclear cells (PBMCs), taken at new diagnosis, from a patient treated with antithyroid drugs. These receptors were collected from a woman in her late teens or twenties with Graves disease.

In its sample, this clonotype was seen many times. The chain combines TRBV10-3 with TRBJ2-1; D perhaps matches TRBD1 (6 bases). Per germline, CDR1 ENHRY and CDR2 SYGVKD. The CDR3 is 13 residues long. V was cut by 7 bases and J by 2 bases, with 9 bases left in between. The CDR3 bases are TGTGCCATCACCGAGGGGGCCTACAATGAGCAGTTCTTC. It specifies CAITEGAYNEQFF.

This clonotype was seen ten or more times. This rearrangement joins TRBV5-7 to TRBJ1-1, with D perhaps matching TRBD1 (6 bases). TRBV5-7 is classed as an ORF, of uncertain function. Trimming pared 4 bases from V and 3 bases from J, leaving 22 bases between. CDR3 length equals 17 residues. CDR3 residues: CASSQRGRARWDTEAFF. For the CDR3, the DNA is TGTGCCAGCAGCCAGAGGGGGAGAGCTCGTTGGGACACTGAAGCTTTCTTT.